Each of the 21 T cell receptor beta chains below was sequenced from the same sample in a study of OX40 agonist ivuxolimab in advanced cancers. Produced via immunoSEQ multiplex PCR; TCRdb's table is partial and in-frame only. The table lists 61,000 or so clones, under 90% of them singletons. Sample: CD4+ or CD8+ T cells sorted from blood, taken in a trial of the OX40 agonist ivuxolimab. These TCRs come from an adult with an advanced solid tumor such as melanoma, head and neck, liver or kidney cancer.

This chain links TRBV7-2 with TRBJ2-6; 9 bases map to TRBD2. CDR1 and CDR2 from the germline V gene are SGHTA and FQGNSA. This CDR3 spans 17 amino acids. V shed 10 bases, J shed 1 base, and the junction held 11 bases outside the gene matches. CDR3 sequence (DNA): TGTGCCACCAGGCGCGGGGGGGGACGTTCTGGGGCCAACGTCCTGACTTTC. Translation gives CATRRGGGRSGANVLTF.

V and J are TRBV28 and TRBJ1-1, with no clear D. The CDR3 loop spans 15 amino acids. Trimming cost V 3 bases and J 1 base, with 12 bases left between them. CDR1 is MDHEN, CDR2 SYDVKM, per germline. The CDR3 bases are TGTGCCAGCAGTTTTCAATTACCGAGGAACACTGAAGCTTTCTTT. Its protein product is CASSFQLPRNTEAFF.

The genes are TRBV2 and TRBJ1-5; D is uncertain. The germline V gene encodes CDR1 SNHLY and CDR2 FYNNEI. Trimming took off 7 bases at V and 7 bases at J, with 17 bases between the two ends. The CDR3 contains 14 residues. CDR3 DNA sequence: TGTGCCAGCACCTCTTCAGTGGGAGGGCAGCCCCAGCATTTT. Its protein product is CASTSSVGGQPQHF.

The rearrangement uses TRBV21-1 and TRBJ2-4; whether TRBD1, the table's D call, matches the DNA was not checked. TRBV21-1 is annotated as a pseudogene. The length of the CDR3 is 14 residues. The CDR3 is CASSRDRAKNIQYF. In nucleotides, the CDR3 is TGTGCCAGCAGCAGGGACAGGGCCAAAAACATTCAGTACTTC.

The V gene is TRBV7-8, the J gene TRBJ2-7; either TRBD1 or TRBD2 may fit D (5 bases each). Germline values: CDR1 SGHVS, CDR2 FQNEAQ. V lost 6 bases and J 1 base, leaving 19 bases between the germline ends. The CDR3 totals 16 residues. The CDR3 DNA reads TGTGCCAGCAGGTCGTATGGGACCGGACCTTCCTACGAGCAGTACTTC. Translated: CASRSYGTGPSYEQYF.

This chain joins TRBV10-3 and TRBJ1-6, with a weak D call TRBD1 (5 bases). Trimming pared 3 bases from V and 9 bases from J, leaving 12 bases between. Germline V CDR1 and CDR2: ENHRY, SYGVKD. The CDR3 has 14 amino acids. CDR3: CAISDGGARSPLHF. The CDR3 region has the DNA TGTGCCATCAGTGATGGAGGGGCCCGTTCACCCCTCCACTTT.

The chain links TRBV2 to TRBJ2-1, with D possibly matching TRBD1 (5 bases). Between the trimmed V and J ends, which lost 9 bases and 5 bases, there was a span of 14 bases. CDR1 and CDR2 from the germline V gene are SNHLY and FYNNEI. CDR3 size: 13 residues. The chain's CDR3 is CASSFQGDNEQFF. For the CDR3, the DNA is TGTGCCAGTTCCTTTCAGGGTGACAATGAGCAGTTCTTC.

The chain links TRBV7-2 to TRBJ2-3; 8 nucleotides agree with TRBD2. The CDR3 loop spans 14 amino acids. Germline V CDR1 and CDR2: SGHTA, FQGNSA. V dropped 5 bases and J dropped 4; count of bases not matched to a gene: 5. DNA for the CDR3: TGTGCCAGCAGCAGGGGACTAGACGCAGATACGCAGTATTTT. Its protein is CASSRGLDADTQYF.

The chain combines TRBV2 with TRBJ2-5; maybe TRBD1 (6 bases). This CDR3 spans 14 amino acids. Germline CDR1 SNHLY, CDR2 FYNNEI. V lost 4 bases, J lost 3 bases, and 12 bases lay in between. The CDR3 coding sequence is TGTGCCAGCAGTGTGGGGTCAGGGGAAGAGACCCAGTACTTC. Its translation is CASSVGSGEETQYF.

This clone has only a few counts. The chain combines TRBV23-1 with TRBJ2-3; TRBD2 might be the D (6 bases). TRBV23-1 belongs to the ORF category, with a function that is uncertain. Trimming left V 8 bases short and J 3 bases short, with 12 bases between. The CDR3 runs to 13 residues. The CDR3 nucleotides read TGCGCCAGCCCCCCGGGGAGGACAGATACGCAGTATTTT. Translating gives CASPPGRTDTQYF.

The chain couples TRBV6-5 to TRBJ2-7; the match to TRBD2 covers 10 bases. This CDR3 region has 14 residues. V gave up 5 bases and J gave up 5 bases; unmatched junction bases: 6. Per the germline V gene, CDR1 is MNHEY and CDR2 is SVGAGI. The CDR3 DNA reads TGTGCCAGCAGTCAGCCGGGACTAGCGAACGAGCAGTACTTC. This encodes CASSQPGLANEQYF.

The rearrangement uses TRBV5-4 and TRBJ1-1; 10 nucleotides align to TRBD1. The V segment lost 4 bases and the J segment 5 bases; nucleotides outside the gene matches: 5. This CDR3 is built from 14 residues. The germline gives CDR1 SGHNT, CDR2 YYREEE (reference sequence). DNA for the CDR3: TGTGCCAGCAGCGACAGGGGGCGAGGTACTGAAGCTTTCTTT. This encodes CASSDRGRGTEAFF.

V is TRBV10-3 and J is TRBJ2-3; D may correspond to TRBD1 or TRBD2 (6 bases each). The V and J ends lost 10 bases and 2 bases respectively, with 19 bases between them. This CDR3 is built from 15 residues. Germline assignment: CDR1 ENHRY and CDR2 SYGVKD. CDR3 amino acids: CATHYKGGDTDTQYF. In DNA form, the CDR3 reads TGTGCCACCCACTACAAGGGGGGCGACACAGATACGCAGTATTTT.

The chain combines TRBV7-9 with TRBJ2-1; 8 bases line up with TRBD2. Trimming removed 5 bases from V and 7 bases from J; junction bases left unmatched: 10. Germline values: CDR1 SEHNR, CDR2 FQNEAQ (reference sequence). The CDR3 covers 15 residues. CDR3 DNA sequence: TGTGCCAGCAGCGTGACTAGCGCCGGGGCGAATGAGCAGTTCTTC. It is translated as CASSVTSAGANEQFF.

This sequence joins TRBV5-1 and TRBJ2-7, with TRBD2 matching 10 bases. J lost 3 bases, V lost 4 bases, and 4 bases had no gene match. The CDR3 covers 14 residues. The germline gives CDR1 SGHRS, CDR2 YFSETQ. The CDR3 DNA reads TGCGCCAGCAGCCCACTAGCGGGGAACTACGAGCAGTACTTC. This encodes CASSPLAGNYEQYF.

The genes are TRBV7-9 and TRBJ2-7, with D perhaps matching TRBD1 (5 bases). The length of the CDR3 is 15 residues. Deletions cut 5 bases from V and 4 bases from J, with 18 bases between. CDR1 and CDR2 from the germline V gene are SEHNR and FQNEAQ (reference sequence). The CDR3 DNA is TGTGCCAGCAGCCCCGTCCTAACTGGGGCATACGAGCAGTACTTC. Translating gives CASSPVLTGAYEQYF.

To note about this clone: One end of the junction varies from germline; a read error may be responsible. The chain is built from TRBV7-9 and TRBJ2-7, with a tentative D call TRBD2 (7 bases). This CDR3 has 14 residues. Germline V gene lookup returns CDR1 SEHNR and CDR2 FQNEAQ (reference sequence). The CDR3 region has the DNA TGTGCCAGCAGATTAGGGGGAGGGTCCTACGAGCAGTACTTC. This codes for CASRLGGGSYEQYF.

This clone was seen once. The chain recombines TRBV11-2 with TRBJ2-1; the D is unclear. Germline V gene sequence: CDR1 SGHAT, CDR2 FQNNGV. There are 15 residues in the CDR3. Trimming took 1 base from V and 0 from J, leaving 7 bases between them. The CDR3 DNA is TGTGCCAGCAGCTTAGCGGCTAACTCCTACAATGAGCAGTTCTTC. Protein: CASSLAANSYNEQFF.

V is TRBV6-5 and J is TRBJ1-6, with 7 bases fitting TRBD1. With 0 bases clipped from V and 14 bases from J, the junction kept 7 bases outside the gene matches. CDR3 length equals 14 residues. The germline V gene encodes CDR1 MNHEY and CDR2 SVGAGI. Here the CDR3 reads CASSYSGSGTALHF. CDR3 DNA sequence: TGTGCCAGCAGTTACTCGGGTTCCGGGACAGCCCTCCACTTT.

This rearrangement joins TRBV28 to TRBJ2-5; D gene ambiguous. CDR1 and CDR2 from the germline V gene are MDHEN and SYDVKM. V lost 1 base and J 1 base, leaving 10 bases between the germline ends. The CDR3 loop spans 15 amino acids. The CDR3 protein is CASSLYPGSQETQYF. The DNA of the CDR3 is TGTGCCAGCAGTTTATATCCAGGTAGCCAAGAGACCCAGTACTTC.

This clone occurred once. CDR3 in amino acids: CASSQGMNTEAFF. The CDR3 bases are TGTGCCAGCTCACAGGGAATGAACACTGAAGCTTTCTTT. The chain links TRBV18 to TRBJ1-1; D unresolved. V lost 4 bases, J lost 0 bases, and 6 bases lay in between. CDR3 length: 13 residues. Germline CDR1 reads KGHSH; CDR2 reads LQKENI.